This T cell receptor beta chain was sequenced for a study of T cell repertoires in cytomegalovirus infection (dated by TCRdb to between 2018 and 2021). Some background on the complete study: The peptide stimulations were aimed at well-studied HLA-B-restricted epitopes as well as recently identified HLA-C-restricted CMV epitopes, whose presentation resists viral immunomodulation. Donor HLA type was relevant to the analysis, because carriage of CMV infection together with the matching HLA type was indicated by public TCR beta signatures. The research as a whole found: The ex vivo response was dominated by HLA-C-restricted CMV-specific TCR beta clonotypes, which also provided the single most frequent clonotype in two of eight donors. In both this cohort and an independent cohort of 352 donors, the cumulative frequency of public TCR beta family members distinguished carriers of CMV infection plus the relevant HLA type.

From a lookup of the germline V gene, CDR1 and CDR2 are SGHVS and FNYEAQ. The CDR3, from cysteine to phenylalanine, totals 15 residues. The DNA shown is the 45-base CDR3, in frame from base 1. Taken with the paper, the label for treatment or condition translates to: in vitro stimulation with specific CMV peptide epitopes to enrich CMV-specific T cells. Note on this clonotype: This receptor's antigen is unknown. One junction end does not reproduce the germline sequence, and a read error may be involved.

The reads were generated on an Illumina HiSeq 1500. TCRdb applied fastp at Q25 and MiXCR to the public reads, then kept only in-frame beta chains. Here each entry gathers all rows of one CDR3 protein and keeps the most common genes and DNA. The table for this sample lists roughly 800,000 distinct CDR3 sequences; 25% to 35% of them were counted only once. 13% of the sample is in the top ten clones. This receptor was taken from a human donor in good health (CMV status not recorded). Some clones in this sample may be carry-over from other donors' samples. The chain is made from TRBV7-6 and TRBJ1-4, and the D gene may be TRBD1, 6 bases matching. The material sequenced was cultured CD8+ T cells from PBMCs, taken from culture after CMV antigen stimulation. The DNA is TGTGCCAGCCCCTCAGGGCAGGGGATGGATGAAAAACTGCTTTTT. This gives the protein CASPSGQGMDEKLLF. Outside the CDR3, residues come from the reference TRBV7-6 and TRBJ1-4 proteins, so the full variable domain is: GAGVSQSPRYKVTKRGQDVALRCDPISGHVSLYWYRQALGQGPEFLTYFNYEAQQDKSGLPNDRFSAERPEGSISTLTIQRTEQRDSAMYRCASPSGQGMDEKLLFGSGTQLSVL.